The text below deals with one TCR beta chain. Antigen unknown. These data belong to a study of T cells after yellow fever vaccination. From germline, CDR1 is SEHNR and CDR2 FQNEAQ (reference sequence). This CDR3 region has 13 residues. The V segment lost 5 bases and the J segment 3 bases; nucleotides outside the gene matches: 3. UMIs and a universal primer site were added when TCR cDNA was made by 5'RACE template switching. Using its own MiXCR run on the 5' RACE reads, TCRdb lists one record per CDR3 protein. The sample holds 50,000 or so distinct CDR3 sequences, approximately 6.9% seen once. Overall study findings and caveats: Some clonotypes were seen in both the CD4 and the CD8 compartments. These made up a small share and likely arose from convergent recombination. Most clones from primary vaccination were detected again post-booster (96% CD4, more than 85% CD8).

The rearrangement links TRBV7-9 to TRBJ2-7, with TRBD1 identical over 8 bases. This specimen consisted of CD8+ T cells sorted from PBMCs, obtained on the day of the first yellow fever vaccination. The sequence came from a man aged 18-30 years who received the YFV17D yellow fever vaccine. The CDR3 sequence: CASSGDRGYEQYV. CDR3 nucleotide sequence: TGTGCCAGCAGCGGCGACAGGGGCTACGAGCAGTACGTC.